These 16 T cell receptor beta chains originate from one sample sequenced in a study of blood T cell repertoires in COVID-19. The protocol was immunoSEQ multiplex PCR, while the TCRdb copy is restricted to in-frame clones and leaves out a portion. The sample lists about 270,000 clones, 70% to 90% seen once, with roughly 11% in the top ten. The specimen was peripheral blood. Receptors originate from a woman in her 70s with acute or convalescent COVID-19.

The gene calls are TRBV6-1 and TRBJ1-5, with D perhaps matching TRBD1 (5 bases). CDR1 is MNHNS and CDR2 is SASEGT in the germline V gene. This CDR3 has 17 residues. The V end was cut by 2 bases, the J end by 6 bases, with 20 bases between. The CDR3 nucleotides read TGTGCCAGCAGTGAAACCCCCCGCGGGGCTTATTTTCAGCCCCAGCATTTT. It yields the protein CASSETPRGAYFQPQHF.

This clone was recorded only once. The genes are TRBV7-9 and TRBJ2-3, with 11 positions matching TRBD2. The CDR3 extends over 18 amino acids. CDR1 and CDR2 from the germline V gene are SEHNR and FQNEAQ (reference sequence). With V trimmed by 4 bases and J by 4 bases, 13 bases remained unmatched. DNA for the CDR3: TGTGCCAGCAGCTATTTTAGATCTAGCGGGGGGCGAGCAGATACGCAGTATTTT. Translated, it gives CASSYFRSSGGRADTQYF.

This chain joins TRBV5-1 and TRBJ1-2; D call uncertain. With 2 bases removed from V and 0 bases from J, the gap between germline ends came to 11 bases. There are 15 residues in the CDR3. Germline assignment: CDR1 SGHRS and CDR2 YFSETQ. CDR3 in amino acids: CASSLGPGTNYGYTF. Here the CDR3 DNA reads TGCGCCAGCAGCTTAGGACCGGGGACTAACTATGGCTACACCTTC.

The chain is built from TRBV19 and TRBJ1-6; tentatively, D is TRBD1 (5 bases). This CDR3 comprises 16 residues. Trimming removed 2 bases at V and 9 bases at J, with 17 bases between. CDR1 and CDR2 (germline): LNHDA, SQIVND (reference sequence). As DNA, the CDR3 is TGTGCCAGTAGTATACCGGGTCTCCTGCAGGGTTCACCCCTCCACTTT. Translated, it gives CASSIPGLLQGSPLHF. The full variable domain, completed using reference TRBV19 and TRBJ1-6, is DGGITQSPKYLFRKEGQNVTLSCEQNLNHDAMYWYRQDPGQGLRLIYYSQIVNDFQKGDIAEGYSVSREKKESFPLTVTSAQKNPTAFYLCASSIPGLLQGSPLHFGNGTRLTVT.

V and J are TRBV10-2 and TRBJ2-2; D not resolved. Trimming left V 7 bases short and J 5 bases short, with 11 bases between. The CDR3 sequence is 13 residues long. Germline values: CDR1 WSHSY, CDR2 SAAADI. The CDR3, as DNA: TGCGCCAGCACTCAGGTAGAAACCGGGGAGCTGTTTTTT. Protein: CASTQVETGELFF.

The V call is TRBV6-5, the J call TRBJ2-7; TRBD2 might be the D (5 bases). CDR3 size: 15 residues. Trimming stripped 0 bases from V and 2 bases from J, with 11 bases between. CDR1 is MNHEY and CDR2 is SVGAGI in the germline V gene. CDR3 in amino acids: CASSYSTEGAYEQYF. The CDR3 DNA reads TGTGCCAGCAGTTACTCGACTGAGGGAGCCTACGAGCAGTACTTC.

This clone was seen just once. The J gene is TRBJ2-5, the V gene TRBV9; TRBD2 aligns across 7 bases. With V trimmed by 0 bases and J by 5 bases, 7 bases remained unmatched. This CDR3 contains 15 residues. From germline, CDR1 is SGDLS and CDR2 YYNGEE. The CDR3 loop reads CASSVGTLGGETQYF. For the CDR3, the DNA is TGTGCCAGCAGCGTAGGGACTCTGGGAGGGGAGACCCAGTACTTC.

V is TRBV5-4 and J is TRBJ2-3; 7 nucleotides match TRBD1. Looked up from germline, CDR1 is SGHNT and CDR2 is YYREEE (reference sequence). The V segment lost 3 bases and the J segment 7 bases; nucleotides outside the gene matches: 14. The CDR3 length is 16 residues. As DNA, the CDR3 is TGTGCCAGCAGCTCGCCTAGACAGGGTGTGGTACATACGCAGTATTTT. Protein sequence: CASSSPRQGVVHTQYF.

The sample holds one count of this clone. The CDR3 DNA sequence: TGTGCCAGCATGTCAGCCGGGGAGCTGTTTTTT. It translates to CASMSAGELFF. The chain has TRBV5-4 and TRBJ2-2; D is undetermined. Germline CDR1 reads SGHNT; CDR2 reads YYREEE (reference sequence). This CDR3 contains 11 residues. Trimming took off 6 bases at V and 6 bases at J, with 6 bases between the two ends.

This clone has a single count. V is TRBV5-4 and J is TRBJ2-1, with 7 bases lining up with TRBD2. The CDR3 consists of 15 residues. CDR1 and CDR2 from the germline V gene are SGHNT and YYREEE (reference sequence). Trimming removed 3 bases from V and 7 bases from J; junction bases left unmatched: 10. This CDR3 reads CASSSVSGRGNEQFF. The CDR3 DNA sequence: TGTGCCAGCAGCTCTGTTAGTGGGCGGGGGAATGAGCAGTTCTTC. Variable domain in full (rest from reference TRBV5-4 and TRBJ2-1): ETGVTQSPTHLIKTRGQQVTLRCSSQSGHNTVSWYQQALGQGPQFIFQYYREEENGRGNFPPRFSGLQFPNYSSELNVNALELDDSALYLCASSSVSGRGNEQFFGPGTRLTVL.

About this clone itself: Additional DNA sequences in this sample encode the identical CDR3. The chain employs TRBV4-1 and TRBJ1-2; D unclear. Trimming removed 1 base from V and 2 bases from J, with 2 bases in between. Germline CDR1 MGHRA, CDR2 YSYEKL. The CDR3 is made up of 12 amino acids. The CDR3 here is CASSQANYGYTF. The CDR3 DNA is TGCGCCAGCAGCCAAGCGAACTATGGCTACACCTTC.

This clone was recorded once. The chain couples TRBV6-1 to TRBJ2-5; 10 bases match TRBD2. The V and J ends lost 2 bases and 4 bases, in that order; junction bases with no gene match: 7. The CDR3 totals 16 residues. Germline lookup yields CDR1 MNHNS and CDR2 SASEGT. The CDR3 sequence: CASSELAGDPGETQYF. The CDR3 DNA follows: TGTGCCAGCAGTGAACTAGCGGGGGACCCGGGAGAGACCCAGTACTTC.

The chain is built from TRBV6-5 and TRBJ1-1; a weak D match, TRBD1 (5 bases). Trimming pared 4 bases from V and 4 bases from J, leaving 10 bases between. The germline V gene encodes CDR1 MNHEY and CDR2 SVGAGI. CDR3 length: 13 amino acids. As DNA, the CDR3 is TGTGCCAGCAGTTCCTGGGGGGGCACTGAAGCTTTCTTT. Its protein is CASSSWGGTEAFF.

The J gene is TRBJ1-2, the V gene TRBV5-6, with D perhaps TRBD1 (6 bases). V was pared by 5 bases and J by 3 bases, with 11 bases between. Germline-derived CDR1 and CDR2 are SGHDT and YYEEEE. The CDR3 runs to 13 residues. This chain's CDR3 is CASRTGSYYGYTF. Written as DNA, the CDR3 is TGTGCCAGCAGAACAGGGTCCTACTATGGCTACACCTTC.

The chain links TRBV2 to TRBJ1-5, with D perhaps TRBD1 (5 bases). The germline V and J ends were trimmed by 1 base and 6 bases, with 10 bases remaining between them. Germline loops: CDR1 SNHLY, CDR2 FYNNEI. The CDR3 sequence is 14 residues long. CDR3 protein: CASSEGAGLQPQHF. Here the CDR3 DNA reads TGTGCCAGCAGTGAAGGGGCAGGGCTTCAGCCCCAGCATTTT.

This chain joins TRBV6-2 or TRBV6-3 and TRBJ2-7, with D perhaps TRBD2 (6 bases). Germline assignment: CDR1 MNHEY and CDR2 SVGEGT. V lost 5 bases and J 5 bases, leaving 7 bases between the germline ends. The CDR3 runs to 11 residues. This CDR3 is CASSRRDEQYF. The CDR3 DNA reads TGTGCCAGCAGTCGGAGGGACGAGCAGTACTTC.